This TCR beta chain appears in the sequencing data of a study of T cell responses to AZD1222 COVID-19 vaccine. CDR1 is KGHSH, CDR2 LQKENI, per germline. Trimming took off 3 bases at V and 5 bases at J, with 11 bases between the two ends. The CDR3 is 13 amino acids. Repertoires were generated with immunoSEQ multiplex PCR, while TCRdb's copy carries only in-frame clones and drops some. The table has approximately 140,000 clones, over 85% seen once. A single count supports this clone. The input for sequencing was peripheral blood, taken 28 days after the second AZD1222 dose. V usage is TRBV18 and J usage is TRBJ2-7; D may be TRBD2 (5 bases). This receptor was identified in an adult who received the AZD1222 COVID-19 vaccine. The CDR3 loop reads CASSPAIGDEQYF. The DNA of the CDR3 is TGTGCCAGCTCACCCGCCATCGGGGACGAGCAGTACTTC. Complete variable domain (other parts from reference TRBV18 and TRBJ2-7): NAGVMQNPRHLVRRRGQEARLRCSPMKGHSHVYWYRQLPEEGLKFMVYLQKENIIDESGMPKERFSAEFPKEGPSILRIQQVVRGDSAAYFCASSPAIGDEQYFGPGTRLTVT.